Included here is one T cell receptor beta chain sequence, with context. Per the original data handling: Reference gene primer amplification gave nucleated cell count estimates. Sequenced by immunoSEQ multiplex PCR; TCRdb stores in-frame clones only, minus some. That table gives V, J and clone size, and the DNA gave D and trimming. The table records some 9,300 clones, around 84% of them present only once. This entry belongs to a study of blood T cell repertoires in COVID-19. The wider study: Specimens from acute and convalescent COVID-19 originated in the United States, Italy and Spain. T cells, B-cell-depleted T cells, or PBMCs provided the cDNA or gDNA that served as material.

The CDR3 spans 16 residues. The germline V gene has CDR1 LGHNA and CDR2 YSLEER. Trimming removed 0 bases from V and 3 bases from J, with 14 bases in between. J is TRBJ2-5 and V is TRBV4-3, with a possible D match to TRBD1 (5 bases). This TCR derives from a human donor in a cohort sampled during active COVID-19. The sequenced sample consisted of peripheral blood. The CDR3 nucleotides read TGCGCCAGCAGCCAAGAGATGGTCCCAGGGAAAGAGACCCAGTACTTC. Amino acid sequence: CASSQEMVPGKETQYF.